This T cell receptor beta chain is drawn from a study of regulatory T cells in long-lasting Graves disease. In the study overall: The term persistent Graves' disease signified upward of 5 years on antithyroid drugs with positive TSH receptor antibodies.

Through Arm-PCR of CDR3 regions and iRepertoire HTBI primers, TCR beta libraries were built. TCRdb fed the multiplex PCR reads into MiXCR, producing one record per CDR3 protein. This table has some 470,000 distinct CDR3 sequences, roughly 21% appearing once. This sample's time point: persistent/refractory GD, antithyroid drugs over 5 years with positive TRAb. RNA from PBMCs was the source of the TCR library. The study's findings and limits: Persistent-disease Graves' patients showed less TCR diversity than new cases.

Comment on this clonotype: Its antigen is unknown.

The sequences come from peripheral blood mononuclear cells (PBMCs), collected when the disease was refractory, from a patient treated with antithyroid drugs. The TCR comes from a female donor with Graves disease.

The CDR3 is CASSMRVNTEAFF. CDR3 nucleotide sequence: TGTGCCAGTAGTATGAGAGTGAACACTGAAGCTTTCTTT. V gene TRBV19 combines with J gene TRBJ1-1; D is ambiguous. CDR1 LNHDA and CDR2 SQIVND come from the germline V gene (reference sequence). Trimming stripped 3 bases from V and 0 bases from J, with 5 bases between. This CDR3 has 13 amino acids.